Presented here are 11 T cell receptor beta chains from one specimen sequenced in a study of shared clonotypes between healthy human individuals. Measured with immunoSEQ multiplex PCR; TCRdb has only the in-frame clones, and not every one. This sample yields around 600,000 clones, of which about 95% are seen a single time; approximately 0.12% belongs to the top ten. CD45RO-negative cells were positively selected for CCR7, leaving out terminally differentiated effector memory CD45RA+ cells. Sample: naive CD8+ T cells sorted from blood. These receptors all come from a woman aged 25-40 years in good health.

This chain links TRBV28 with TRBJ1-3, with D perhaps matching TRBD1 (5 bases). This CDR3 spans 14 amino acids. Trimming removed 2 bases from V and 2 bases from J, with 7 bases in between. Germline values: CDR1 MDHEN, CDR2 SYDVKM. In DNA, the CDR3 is TGTGCCAGCAGTTTAGGGGACCCTGGAAACACCATATATTTT. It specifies CASSLGDPGNTIYF.

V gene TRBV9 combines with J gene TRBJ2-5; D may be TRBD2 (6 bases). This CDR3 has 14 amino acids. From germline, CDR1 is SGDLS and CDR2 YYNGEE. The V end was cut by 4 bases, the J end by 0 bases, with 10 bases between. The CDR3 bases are TGTGCCAGCAGCTATAGCGGTAACCAAGAGACCCAGTACTTC. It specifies CASSYSGNQETQYF.

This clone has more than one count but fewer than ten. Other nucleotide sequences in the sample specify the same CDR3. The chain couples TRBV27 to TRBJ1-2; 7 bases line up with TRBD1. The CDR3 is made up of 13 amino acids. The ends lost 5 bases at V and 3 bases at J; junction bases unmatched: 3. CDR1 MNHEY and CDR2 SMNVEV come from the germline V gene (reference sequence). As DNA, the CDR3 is TGTGCCAGCAGTCATGGACAGGACTATGGCTACACCTTC. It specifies CASSHGQDYGYTF.

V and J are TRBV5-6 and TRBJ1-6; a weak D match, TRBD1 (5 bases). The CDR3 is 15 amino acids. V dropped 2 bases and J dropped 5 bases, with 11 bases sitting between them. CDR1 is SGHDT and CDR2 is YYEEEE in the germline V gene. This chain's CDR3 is CASSLGTVDNSPLHF. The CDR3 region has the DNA TGTGCCAGCAGCTTAGGGACCGTGGATAATTCACCCCTCCACTTT.

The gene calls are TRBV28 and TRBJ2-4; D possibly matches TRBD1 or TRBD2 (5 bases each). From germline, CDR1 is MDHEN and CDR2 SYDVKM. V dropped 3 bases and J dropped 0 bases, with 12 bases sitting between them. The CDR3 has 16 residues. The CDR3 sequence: CASSLGTSVAKNIQYF. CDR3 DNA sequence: TGTGCCAGCAGTTTGGGGACCTCTGTAGCCAAAAACATTCAGTACTTC.

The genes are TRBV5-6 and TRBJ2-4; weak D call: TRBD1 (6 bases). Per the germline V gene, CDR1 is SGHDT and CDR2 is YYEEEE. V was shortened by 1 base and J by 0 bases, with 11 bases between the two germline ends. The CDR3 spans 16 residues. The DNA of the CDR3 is TGTGCCAGCAGCTTGAAGGGGGTGCTAGCCAAAAACATTCAGTACTTC. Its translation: CASSLKGVLAKNIQYF.

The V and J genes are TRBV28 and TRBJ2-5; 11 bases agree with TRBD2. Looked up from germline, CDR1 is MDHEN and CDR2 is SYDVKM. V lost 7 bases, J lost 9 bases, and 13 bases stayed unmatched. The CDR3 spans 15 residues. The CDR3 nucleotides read TGTGCCAGCACAACTAGCGGGGGCCTCCATGGGGCCCAGTACTTC. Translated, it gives CASTTSGGLHGAQYF.

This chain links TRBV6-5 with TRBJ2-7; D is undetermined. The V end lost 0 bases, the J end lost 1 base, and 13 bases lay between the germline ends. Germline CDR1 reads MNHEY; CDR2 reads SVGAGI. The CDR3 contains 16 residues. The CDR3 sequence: CASSYSQKFLSYEQYF. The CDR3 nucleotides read TGTGCCAGCAGTTACTCACAGAAATTCTTATCCTACGAGCAGTACTTC.

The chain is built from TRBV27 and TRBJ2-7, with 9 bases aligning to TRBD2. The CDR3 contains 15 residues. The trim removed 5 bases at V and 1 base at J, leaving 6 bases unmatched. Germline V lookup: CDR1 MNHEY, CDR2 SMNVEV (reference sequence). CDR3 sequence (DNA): TGTGCCAGCAGTATCCGGACTAGCGCGTCCTACGAGCAGTACTTC. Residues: CASSIRTSASYEQYF.

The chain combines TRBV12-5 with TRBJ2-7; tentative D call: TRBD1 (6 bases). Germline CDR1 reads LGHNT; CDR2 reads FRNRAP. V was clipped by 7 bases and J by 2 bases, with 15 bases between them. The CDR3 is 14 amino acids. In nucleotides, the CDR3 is TGTGCTAGTGCCCCAGGGGATAATCCCTACGAGCAGTACTTC. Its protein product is CASAPGDNPYEQYF.

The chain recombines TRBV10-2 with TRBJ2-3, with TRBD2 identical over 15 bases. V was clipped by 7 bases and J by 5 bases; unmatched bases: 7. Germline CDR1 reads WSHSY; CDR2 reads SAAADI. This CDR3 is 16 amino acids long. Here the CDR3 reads CASITGLAGGQDTQYF. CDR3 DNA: TGCGCCAGCATCACGGGACTAGCGGGAGGTCAAGATACGCAGTATTTT.